This is a list of T cell receptor beta chains from one sample in a study of blood T cell repertoires in COVID-19. Using immunoSEQ multiplex PCR, the repertoire was profiled, and TCRdb retains in-frame clones only, with some absent. The table lists about 160,000 clones, under 85% of them singletons, with around 13% in the top ten. The sample consisted of peripheral blood. Receptors were obtained from a man between 65 and 80 years old who had recovered from COVID-19. CDR3s include the opening cysteine and the closing phenylalanine or tryptophan. Fields, in order: D gene, V gene, clone size, J gene, CDR3 DNA, CDR3 protein. The D gene is left open where the match is weak. Clone size is stated in some rows and not others, as once, few, many or a class when expanded.

d_gene: TRBD1; v_gene: TRBV28; abundance: NA; j_gene: TRBJ1-4; CDR3nt: TGTGCCAGCAGACCCGGGACAGGGGGCATGAAACTGTTTTTT; CDR3aa: CASRPGTGGMKLFF
d_gene: TRBD2; v_gene: TRBV12-3/TRBV12-4; abundance: once; j_gene: TRBJ2-3; CDR3nt: TGTGCCAGCAGAGGAGCGGGAGCCGATACGCAGTATTTT; CDR3aa: CASRGAGADTQYF
d_gene: NA; v_gene: TRBV5-8; abundance: NA; j_gene: TRBJ2-5; CDR3nt: TGTGCCAGCAGCTTGGTGGGACTTGGGTACTTC; CDR3aa: CASSLVGLGYF
d_gene: TRBD1; v_gene: TRBV20-1; abundance: NA; j_gene: TRBJ2-5; CDR3nt: TGCAGTGCTAGTAGGTCGGACAGGGCCCAAGAGACCCAGTACTTC; CDR3aa: CSASRSDRAQETQYF
d_gene: NA; v_gene: TRBV29-1; abundance: NA; j_gene: TRBJ1-2; CDR3nt: TGCAGCGTTAAAATACAGGGAAAGGTTGGCTACACCTTC; CDR3aa: CSVKIQGKVGYTF
d_gene: TRBD2; v_gene: TRBV9; abundance: NA; j_gene: TRBJ2-7; CDR3nt: TGTGCCAGCAGCCCCCGGGCGGGAGCCCCCTACGAGCAGTACTTC; CDR3aa: CASSPRAGAPYEQYF
d_gene: TRBD2; v_gene: TRBV27; abundance: NA; j_gene: TRBJ2-1; CDR3nt: TGTGCCAGCAGTTCCGGGACTAGCGTGTACAATGAGCAGTTCTTC; CDR3aa: CASSSGTSVYNEQFF
d_gene: TRBD1; v_gene: TRBV24-1; abundance: NA; j_gene: TRBJ2-7; CDR3nt: TGTGCCACCAGTGATTTTCCGGGACAGGGAAACGAGCAGTACTTC; CDR3aa: CATSDFPGQGNEQYF
d_gene: TRBD1; v_gene: TRBV30; abundance: NA; j_gene: TRBJ2-7; CDR3nt: TGTGCCTGGAGTCATCGGACAGGGGTGAGCCACGAGCAGTACTTC; CDR3aa: CAWSHRTGVSHEQYF
d_gene: TRBD2; v_gene: TRBV28; abundance: NA; j_gene: TRBJ2-1; CDR3nt: TGTGCCAGCAGTTTTAGCGGGAGGGCCTATGAGCAGTTCTTC; CDR3aa: CASSFSGRAYEQFF
d_gene: TRBD1; v_gene: TRBV11-3; abundance: NA; j_gene: TRBJ2-4; CDR3nt: TGTGCCAGCAGCAACCGGGACAGAGACATAGCCAAAAACATTCAGTACTTC; CDR3aa: CASSNRDRDIAKNIQYF
d_gene: TRBD1; v_gene: TRBV5-1; abundance: many; j_gene: TRBJ2-7; CDR3nt: TGCGCCAGCAGCCCCGGTGTTGGACAGGAAGAGCAGTACTTC; CDR3aa: CASSPGVGQEEQYF
d_gene: TRBD1; v_gene: TRBV5-1; abundance: NA; j_gene: TRBJ2-5; CDR3nt: TGCGCCAGCAGCTTCGGGACAGCACAAGAGACCCAGTACTTC; CDR3aa: CASSFGTAQETQYF
d_gene: TRBD2; v_gene: TRBV18; abundance: once; j_gene: TRBJ2-1; CDR3nt: TGTGCCAGCTCACCAGGACTAGGTATAGATGAGCAGTTCTTC; CDR3aa: CASSPGLGIDEQFF
d_gene: TRBD2; v_gene: TRBV28; abundance: NA; j_gene: TRBJ2-7; CDR3nt: TGTGCCAGCAGTTTAATGGCGGGAGAGACCTACGAGCAGTACTTC; CDR3aa: CASSLMAGETYEQYF
d_gene: NA; v_gene: TRBV3-1/TRBV3-2; abundance: once; j_gene: TRBJ2-1; CDR3nt: TGTGCCAGCAGCCAAGAAGGAGGGGCGTACAATGAGCAGTTCTTC; CDR3aa: CASSQEGGAYNEQFF
d_gene: TRBD1; v_gene: TRBV7-8; abundance: NA; j_gene: TRBJ2-7; CDR3nt: TGTGCCAGCAGCACGCGGGACAGGGTTGGCGAGCAGTACTTC; CDR3aa: CASSTRDRVGEQYF
d_gene: NA; v_gene: TRBV11-2; abundance: NA; j_gene: TRBJ2-6; CDR3nt: TGTGCCAGCACCAACTCTGGGGCCAACGTCCTGACTTTC; CDR3aa: CASTNSGANVLTF
d_gene: NA; v_gene: TRBV6-1; abundance: NA; j_gene: TRBJ2-6; CDR3nt: TGTGCCAGCAGTGGAAAATCAGGATTCGCTGGGGCCAACGTCCTGACTTTC; CDR3aa: CASSGKSGFAGANVLTF
d_gene: TRBD1; v_gene: TRBV6-6; abundance: few; j_gene: TRBJ1-1; CDR3nt: TGTGCCAGCAGTTTAGGACAGGCCGCTGAAGCTTTCTTT; CDR3aa: CASSLGQAAEAFF
d_gene: NA; v_gene: TRBV2; abundance: NA; j_gene: TRBJ1-6; CDR3nt: TGTGCCAGCAGTGAGCAGGCAGTTGGTAATTCACCCCTCCACTTT; CDR3aa: CASSEQAVGNSPLHF
d_gene: TRBD2; v_gene: TRBV10-3; abundance: NA; j_gene: TRBJ2-3; CDR3nt: TGTGCCATCAGTGAGAAGGATTCTAGCGGGAGGGCGGCAGATACGCAGTATTTT; CDR3aa: CAISEKDSSGRAADTQYF
d_gene: TRBD1; v_gene: TRBV15; abundance: NA; j_gene: TRBJ2-1; CDR3nt: TGTGCCACCAGCCGTAGACAGGGGCACATTTTGAATGAGCAGTTCTTC; CDR3aa: CATSRRQGHILNEQFF
d_gene: TRBD2; v_gene: TRBV7-9; abundance: once; j_gene: TRBJ2-7; CDR3nt: TGTGCCAGCAGGCCCACTAGCGGTTTCTACGAGCAGTACTTC; CDR3aa: CASRPTSGFYEQYF
d_gene: NA; v_gene: TRBV11-2; abundance: NA; j_gene: TRBJ1-5; CDR3nt: TGTGCCAGCAGCCACGACCCACAGGGACCCCAGCATTTT; CDR3aa: CASSHDPQGPQHF
d_gene: TRBD1; v_gene: TRBV5-1; abundance: NA; j_gene: TRBJ1-3; CDR3nt: TGCGCCAGCAGCTTCGAGGGGGCCCTCTCTGGAAACACCATATATTTT; CDR3aa: CASSFEGALSGNTIYF
d_gene: TRBD1; v_gene: TRBV10-1; abundance: few; j_gene: TRBJ1-1; CDR3nt: TGCGCCAGCAGCTCGCAGGGGGCAGGAACTGAAGCTTTCTTT; CDR3aa: CASSSQGAGTEAFF